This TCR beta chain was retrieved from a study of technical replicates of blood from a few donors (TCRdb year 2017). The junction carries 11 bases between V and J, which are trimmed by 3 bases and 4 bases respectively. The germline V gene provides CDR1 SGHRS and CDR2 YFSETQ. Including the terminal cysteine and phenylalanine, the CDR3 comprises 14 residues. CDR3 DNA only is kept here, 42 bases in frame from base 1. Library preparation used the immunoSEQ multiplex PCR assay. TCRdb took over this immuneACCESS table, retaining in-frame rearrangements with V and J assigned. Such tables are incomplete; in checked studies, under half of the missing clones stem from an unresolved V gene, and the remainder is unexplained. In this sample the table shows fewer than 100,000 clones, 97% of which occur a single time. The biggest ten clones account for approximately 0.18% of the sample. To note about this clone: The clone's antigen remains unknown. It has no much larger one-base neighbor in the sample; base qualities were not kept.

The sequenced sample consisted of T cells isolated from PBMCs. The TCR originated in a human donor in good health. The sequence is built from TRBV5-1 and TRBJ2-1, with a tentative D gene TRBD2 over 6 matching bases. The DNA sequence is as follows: TGCGCCAGCAGCTCCCGGGACTTTTACAATGAGCAGTTCTTC. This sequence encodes CASSSRDFYNEQFF. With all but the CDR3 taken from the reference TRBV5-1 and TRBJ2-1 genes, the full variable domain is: KAGVTQTPRYLIKTRGQQVTLSCSPISGHRSVSWYQQTPGQGLQFLFEYFSETQRNKGNFPGRFSGRQFSNSRSEMNVSTLELGDSALYLCASSSRDFYNEQFFGPGTRLTVL.